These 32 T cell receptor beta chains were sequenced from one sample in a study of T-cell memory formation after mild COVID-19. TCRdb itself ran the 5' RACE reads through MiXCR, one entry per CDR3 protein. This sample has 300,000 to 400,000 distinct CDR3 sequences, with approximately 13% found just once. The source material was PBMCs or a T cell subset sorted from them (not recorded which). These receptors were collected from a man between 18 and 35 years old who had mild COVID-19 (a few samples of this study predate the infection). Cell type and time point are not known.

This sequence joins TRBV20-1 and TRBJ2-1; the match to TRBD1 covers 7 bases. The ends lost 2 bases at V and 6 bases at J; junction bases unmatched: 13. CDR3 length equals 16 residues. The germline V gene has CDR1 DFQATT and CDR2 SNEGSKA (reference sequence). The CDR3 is CSARPRIQGPVNEQFF. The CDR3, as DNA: TGCAGTGCTAGACCCAGGATACAGGGGCCGGTCAATGAGCAGTTCTTC.

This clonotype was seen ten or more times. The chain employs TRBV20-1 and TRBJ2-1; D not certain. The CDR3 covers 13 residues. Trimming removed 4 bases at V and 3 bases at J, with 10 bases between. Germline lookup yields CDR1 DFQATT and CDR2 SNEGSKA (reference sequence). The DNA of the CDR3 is TGCAGTGCTAAGGAAGAATTCTACAATGAGCAGTTCTTC. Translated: CSAKEEFYNEQFF.

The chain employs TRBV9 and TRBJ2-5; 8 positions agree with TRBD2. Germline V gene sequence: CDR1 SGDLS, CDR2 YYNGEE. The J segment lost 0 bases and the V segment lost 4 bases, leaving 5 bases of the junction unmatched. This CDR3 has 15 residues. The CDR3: CASSRGGLYQETQYF. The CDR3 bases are TGTGCCAGCAGCCGCGGGGGGCTGTACCAAGAGACCCAGTACTTC.

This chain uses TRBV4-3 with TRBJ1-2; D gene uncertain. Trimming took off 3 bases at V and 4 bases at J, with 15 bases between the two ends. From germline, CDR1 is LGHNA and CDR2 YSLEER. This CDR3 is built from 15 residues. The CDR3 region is CASSQDLSRIYGYTF. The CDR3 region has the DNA TGCGCCAGCAGCCAGGACCTATCGCGTATCTATGGCTACACCTTC.

CDR3 loop: CASSPTTGNSYEQYV. The CDR3 DNA is TGTGCCAGCAGCCCTACGACAGGAAACTCCTACGAGCAGTACGTC. The chain combines TRBV5-5 with TRBJ2-7, with D perhaps TRBD1 (6 bases). The germline V gene encodes CDR1 SGHKS and CDR2 YYEKEE (reference sequence). Trimming took off 4 bases at V and 0 bases at J, with 14 bases between the two ends. CDR3 length equals 15 residues.

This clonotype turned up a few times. The CDR3 DNA is TGCAGTGCTAGAGACGGGCGGAGGGAACAGCCCCAGCATTTT. It is translated as CSARDGRREQPQHF. The chain carries TRBV20-1 and TRBJ1-5; D gene uncertain. Trimming left V 0 bases short and J 7 bases short, with 13 bases between. The CDR3 has 14 residues. Germline V gives CDR1 DFQATT, CDR2 SNEGSKA (reference sequence).

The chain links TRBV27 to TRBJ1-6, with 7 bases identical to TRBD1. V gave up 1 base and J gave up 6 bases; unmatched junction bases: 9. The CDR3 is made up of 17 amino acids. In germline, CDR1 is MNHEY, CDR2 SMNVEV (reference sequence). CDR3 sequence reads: CASSLFVGPGGNSPLHF. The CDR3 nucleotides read TGTGCCAGCAGTTTATTTGTTGGGCCAGGGGGTAATTCACCCCTCCACTTT.

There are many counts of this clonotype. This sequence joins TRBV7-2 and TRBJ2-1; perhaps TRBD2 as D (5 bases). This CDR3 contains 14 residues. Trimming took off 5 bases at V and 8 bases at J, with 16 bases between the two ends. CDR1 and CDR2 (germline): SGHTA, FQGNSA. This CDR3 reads CASSPSWVSDEQFF. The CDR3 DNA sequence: TGTGCCAGCAGCCCTTCTTGGGTTAGCGATGAGCAGTTCTTC.

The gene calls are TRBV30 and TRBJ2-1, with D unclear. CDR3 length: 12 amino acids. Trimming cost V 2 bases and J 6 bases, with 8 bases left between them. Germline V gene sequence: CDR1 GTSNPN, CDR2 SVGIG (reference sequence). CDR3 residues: CAWSPSINEQFF. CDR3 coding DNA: TGTGCCTGGAGTCCCAGCATCAATGAGCAGTTCTTC.

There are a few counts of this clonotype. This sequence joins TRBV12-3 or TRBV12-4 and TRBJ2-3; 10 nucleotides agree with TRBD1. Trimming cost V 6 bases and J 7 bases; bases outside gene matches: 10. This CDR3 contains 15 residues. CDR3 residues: CASRYRGQGSNTQYF. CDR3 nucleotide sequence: TGTGCCAGCAGATATCGGGGACAGGGGTCGAATACGCAGTATTTT.

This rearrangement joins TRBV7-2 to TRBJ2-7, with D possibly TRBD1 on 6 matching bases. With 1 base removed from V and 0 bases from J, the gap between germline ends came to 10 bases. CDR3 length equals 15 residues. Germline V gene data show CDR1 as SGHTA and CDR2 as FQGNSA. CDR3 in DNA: TGTGCCAGCAGCTTAGTCCGAGGGGGCTCCTACGAGCAGTACTTC. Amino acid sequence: CASSLVRGGSYEQYF.

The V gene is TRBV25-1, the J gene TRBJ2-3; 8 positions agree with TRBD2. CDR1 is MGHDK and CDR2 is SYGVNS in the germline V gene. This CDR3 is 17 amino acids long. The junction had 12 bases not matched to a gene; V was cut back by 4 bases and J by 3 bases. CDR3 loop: CASSALHGRGGTDTQYF. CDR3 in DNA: TGTGCCAGCAGTGCCCTACACGGGAGGGGCGGAACAGATACGCAGTATTTT. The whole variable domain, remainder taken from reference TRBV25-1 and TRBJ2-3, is EADIYQTPRYLVIGTGKKITLECSQTMGHDKMYWYQQDPGMELHLIHYSYGVNSTEKGDLSSESTVSRIRTEHFPLTLESARPSHTSQYLCASSALHGRGGTDTQYFGPGTRLTVL.

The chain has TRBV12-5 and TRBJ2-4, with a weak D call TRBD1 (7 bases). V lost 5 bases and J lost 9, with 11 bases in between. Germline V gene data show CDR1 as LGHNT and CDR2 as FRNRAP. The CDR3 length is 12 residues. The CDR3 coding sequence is TGTGCTAGTGGTCAGGGGGGCAGCATTCAGTACTTC. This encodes CASGQGGSIQYF.

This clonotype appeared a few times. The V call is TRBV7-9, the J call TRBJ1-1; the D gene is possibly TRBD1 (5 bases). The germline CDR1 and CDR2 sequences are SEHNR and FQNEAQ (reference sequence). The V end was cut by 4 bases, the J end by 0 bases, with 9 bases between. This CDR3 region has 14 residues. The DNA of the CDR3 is TGTGCCAGCAGCTCGGACACGATGAACACTGAAGCTTTCTTT. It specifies CASSSDTMNTEAFF.

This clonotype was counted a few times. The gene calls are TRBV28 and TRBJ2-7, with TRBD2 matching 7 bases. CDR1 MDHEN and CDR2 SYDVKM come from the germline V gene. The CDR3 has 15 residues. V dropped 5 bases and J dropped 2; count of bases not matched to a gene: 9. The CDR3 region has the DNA TGTGCCAGCAGTGAAAGCGGGGCCTCACCCTACGAGCAGTACGTC. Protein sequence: CASSESGASPYEQYV.

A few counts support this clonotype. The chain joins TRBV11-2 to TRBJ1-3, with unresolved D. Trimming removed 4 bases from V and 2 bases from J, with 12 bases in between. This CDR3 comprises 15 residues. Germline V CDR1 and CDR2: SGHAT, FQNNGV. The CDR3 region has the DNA TGTGCCAGCAGCTACGGACCGGCCACTGGAAACACCATATATTTT. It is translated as CASSYGPATGNTIYF.

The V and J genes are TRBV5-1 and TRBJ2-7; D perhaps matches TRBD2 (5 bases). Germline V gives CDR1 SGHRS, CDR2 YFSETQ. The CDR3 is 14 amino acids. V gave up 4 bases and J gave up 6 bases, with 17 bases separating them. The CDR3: CASSPRAGDFEQYF. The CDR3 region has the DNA TGCGCCAGCAGCCCGCGGGCGGGCGATTTCGAGCAGTACTTC.

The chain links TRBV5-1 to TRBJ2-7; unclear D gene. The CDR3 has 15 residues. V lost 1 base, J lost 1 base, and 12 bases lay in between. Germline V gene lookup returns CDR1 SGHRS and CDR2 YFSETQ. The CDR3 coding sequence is TGCGCCAGCAGCTTGCTATCCGGCCGGTCCTACGAGCAGTACGTC. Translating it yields CASSLLSGRSYEQYV.

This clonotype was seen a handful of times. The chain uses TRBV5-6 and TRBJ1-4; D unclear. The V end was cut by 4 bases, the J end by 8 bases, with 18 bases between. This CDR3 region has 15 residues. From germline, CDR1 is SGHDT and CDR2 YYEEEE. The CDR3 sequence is CASSRALTQVEKLFF. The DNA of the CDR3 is TGTGCCAGCAGCCGGGCCCTCACCCAAGTAGAAAAACTGTTTTTT.

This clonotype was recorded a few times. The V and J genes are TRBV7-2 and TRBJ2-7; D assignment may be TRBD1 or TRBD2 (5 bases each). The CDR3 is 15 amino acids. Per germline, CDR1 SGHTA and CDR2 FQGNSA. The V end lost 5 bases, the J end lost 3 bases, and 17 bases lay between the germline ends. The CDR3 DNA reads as TGTGCCAGCAGCCAAACCCGAGAGGGGAGCTACGAGCAGTACTTC. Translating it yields CASSQTREGSYEQYF.

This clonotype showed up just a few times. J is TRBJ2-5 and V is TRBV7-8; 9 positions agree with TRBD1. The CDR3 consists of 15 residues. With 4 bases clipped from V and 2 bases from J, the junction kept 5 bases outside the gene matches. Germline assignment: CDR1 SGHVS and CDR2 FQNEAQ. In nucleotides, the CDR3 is TGTGCCAGCAGCTGGGCACAGGGGGCTCAAGAGACCCAGTACTTC. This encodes CASSWAQGAQETQYF.

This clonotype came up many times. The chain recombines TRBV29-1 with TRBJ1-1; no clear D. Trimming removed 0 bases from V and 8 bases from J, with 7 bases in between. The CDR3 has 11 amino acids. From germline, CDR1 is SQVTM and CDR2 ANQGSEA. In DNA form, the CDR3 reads TGCAGCGTTGAAGATGGCGCAGAAGCTTTCTTT. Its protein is CSVEDGAEAFF.

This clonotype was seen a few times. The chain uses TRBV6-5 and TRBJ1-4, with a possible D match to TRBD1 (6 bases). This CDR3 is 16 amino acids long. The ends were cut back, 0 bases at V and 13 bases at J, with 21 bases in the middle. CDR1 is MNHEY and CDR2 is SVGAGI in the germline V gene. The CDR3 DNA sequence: TGTGCCAGCAGTTACTCGGCCGGGGGCTTAAGGATAGGACTGTTTTTT. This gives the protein CASSYSAGGLRIGLFF.

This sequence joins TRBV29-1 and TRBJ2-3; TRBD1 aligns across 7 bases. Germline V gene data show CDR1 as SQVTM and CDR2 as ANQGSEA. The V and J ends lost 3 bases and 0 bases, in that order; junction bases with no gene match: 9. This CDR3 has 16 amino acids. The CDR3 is CSVEGDRETSTDTQYF. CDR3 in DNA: TGCAGCGTTGAGGGTGACAGGGAGACTAGCACAGATACGCAGTATTTT.

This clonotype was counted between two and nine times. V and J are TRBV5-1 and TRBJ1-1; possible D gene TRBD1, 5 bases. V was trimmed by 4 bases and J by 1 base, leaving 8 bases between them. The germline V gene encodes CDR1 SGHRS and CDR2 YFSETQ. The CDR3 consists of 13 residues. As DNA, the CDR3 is TGCGCCAGCAGCACGGGACGGAACACTGAAGCTTTCTTT. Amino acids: CASSTGRNTEAFF.

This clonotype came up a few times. The CDR3 reads CASSLDLTSGGQETQYF. CDR3 nucleotides: TGTGCCAGCAGCCTAGACCTTACGTCGGGGGGGCAAGAGACCCAGTACTTC. The chain joins TRBV7-2 to TRBJ2-5, with 8 positions matching TRBD2. The CDR3 runs 17 residues. The trim removed 5 bases at V and 2 bases at J, leaving 13 bases unmatched. In germline, CDR1 is SGHTA, CDR2 FQGNSA.

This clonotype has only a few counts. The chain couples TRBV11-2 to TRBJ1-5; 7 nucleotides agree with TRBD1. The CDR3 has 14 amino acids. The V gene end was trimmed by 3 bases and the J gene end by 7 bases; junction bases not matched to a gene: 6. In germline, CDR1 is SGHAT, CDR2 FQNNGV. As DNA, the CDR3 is TGTGCCAGCAGCTTGGATACAGGGGAACAGCCCCAGCATTTT. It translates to CASSLDTGEQPQHF.

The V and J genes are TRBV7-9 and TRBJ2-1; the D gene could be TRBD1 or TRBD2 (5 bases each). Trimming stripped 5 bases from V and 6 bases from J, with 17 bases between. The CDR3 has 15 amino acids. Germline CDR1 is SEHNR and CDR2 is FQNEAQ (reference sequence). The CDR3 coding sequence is TGTGCCAGCAGCCCCCCCAGGGCGGGCCTCAATGAGCAGTTCTTC. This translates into CASSPPRAGLNEQFF. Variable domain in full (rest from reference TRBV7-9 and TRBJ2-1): DTGVSQNPRHKITKRGQNVTFRCDPISEHNRLYWYRQTLGQGPEFLTYFQNEAQLEKSRLLSDRFSAERPKGSFSTLEIQRTEQGDSAMYLCASSPPRAGLNEQFFGPGTRLTVL.

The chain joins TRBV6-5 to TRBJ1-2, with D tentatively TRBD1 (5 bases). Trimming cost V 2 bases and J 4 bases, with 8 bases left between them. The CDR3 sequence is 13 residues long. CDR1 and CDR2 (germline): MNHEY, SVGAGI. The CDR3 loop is CASSYRDGYGYTF. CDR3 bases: TGTGCCAGCAGTTACCGGGACGGCTATGGCTACACCTTC.

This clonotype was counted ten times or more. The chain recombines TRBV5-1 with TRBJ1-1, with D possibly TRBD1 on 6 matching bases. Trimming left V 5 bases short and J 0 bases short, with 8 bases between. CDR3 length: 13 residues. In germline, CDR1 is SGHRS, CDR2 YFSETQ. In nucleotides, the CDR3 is TGCGCCAGCAGAGGACAGATGAACACTGAAGCTTTCTTT. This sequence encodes CASRGQMNTEAFF.

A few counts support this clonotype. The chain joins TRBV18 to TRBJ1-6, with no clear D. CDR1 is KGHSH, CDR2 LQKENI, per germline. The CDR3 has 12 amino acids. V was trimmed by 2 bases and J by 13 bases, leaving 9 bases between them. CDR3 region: CASSPSEGPLHF. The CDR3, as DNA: TGTGCCAGCTCACCATCAGAAGGGCCCCTCCACTTT.

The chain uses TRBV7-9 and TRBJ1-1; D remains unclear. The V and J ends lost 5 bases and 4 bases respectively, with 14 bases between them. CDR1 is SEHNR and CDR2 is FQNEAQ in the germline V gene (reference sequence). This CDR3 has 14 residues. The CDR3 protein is CASSGVRTATEAFF. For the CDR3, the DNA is TGTGCCAGCAGCGGGGTCCGGACGGCCACTGAAGCTTTCTTT.